This is a list of T cell receptor beta chains from one sample in a study of cytomegalovirus exposure and HLA in healthy donors. The repertoire was sequenced with immunoSEQ multiplex PCR; TCRdb's copy has only in-frame clones and lacks some. The sample lists more than 75,000 clones; around 75% were seen once. Sequencing input: PBMCs. The receptors here all came from a middle-aged woman in good health and CMV-seropositive. Each CDR3 is given with its conserved first and last residue. The D gene is left open where the match is weak. Clone size is not always given. Where it is, it says once, few, many or a class for expanded clones.

len	v_gene	j_gene	abundance	d_gene	CDR3aa	CDR3nt
14	TRBV2	TRBJ2-5	once	TRBD2	CASSPWGGTETQYF	TGTGCCAGCAGCCCTTGGGGGGGAACAGAGACCCAGTACTTC
14	TRBV7-2	TRBJ1-1	.	.	CASSFLTENTEAFF	TGTGCCAGCAGCTTCTTGACAGAGAACACTGAAGCTTTCTTT
15	TRBV9	TRBJ1-2	.	TRBD1	CASSVEGQGRNGYTF	TGTGCCAGCAGCGTAGAGGGACAGGGGCGAAATGGCTACACCTTC
13	TRBV18	TRBJ2-7	.	.	CASSRPSAYEQYF	TGTGCCAGCTCACGCCCCTCAGCCTACGAGCAGTACTTC
13	TRBV6-6	TRBJ1-4	.	.	CASRDRTGEKLFF	TGTGCCAGCAGGGATCGGACGGGGGAAAAACTGTTTTTT
15	TRBV28	TRBJ2-5	.	.	CASKVGAEKRETQYF	TGTGCCAGCAAGGTGGGAGCCGAGAAGAGAGAGACCCAGTACTTC
15	TRBV2	TRBJ1-6	once	TRBD1	CASSATGVENSPLHF	TGTGCCAGCAGCGCCACAGGGGTCGAAAATTCACCCCTCCACTTT
14	TRBV7-2	TRBJ2-3	.	TRBD2	CASSLTSGTDTQYF	TGTGCCAGCAGCTTGACTAGCGGCACAGATACGCAGTATTTT
14	TRBV4-1	TRBJ1-1	.	.	CASSSSSRNTEAFF	TGCGCCAGCAGCTCCTCAAGTAGGAACACTGAAGCTTTCTTT
14	TRBV6-6	TRBJ2-7	few	TRBD2	CASNRGTSAYEQYF	TGTGCCAGCAATAGAGGGACTAGCGCCTACGAGCAGTACTTC
16	TRBV30	TRBJ2-2	.	.	CAWSVGAGPDTGELFF	TGTGCCTGGAGTGTGGGAGCGGGCCCAGACACCGGGGAGCTGTTTTTT
11	TRBV7-9	TRBJ1-2	.	.	CASSLNYGYTF	TGTGCCAGCAGCCTTAACTATGGCTACACCTTC
13	TRBV29-1	TRBJ2-2	.	.	CSVDPGLTGELFF	TGCAGCGTTGACCCAGGGCTCACCGGGGAGCTGTTTTTT
16	TRBV6-1	TRBJ2-7	.	.	CASSEAFGGISYEQYF	TGTGCCAGCAGTGAAGCCTTTGGCGGGATCTCCTACGAGCAGTACTTC
14	TRBV18	TRBJ1-2	.	.	CASSPLDSPDGYTF	TGTGCCAGCTCACCTTTGGACAGCCCCGATGGCTACACCTTC
15	TRBV19	TRBJ2-3	.	.	CASSINPRSTDTQYF	TGTGCCAGTAGTATAAACCCCCGGAGCACAGATACGCAGTATTTT